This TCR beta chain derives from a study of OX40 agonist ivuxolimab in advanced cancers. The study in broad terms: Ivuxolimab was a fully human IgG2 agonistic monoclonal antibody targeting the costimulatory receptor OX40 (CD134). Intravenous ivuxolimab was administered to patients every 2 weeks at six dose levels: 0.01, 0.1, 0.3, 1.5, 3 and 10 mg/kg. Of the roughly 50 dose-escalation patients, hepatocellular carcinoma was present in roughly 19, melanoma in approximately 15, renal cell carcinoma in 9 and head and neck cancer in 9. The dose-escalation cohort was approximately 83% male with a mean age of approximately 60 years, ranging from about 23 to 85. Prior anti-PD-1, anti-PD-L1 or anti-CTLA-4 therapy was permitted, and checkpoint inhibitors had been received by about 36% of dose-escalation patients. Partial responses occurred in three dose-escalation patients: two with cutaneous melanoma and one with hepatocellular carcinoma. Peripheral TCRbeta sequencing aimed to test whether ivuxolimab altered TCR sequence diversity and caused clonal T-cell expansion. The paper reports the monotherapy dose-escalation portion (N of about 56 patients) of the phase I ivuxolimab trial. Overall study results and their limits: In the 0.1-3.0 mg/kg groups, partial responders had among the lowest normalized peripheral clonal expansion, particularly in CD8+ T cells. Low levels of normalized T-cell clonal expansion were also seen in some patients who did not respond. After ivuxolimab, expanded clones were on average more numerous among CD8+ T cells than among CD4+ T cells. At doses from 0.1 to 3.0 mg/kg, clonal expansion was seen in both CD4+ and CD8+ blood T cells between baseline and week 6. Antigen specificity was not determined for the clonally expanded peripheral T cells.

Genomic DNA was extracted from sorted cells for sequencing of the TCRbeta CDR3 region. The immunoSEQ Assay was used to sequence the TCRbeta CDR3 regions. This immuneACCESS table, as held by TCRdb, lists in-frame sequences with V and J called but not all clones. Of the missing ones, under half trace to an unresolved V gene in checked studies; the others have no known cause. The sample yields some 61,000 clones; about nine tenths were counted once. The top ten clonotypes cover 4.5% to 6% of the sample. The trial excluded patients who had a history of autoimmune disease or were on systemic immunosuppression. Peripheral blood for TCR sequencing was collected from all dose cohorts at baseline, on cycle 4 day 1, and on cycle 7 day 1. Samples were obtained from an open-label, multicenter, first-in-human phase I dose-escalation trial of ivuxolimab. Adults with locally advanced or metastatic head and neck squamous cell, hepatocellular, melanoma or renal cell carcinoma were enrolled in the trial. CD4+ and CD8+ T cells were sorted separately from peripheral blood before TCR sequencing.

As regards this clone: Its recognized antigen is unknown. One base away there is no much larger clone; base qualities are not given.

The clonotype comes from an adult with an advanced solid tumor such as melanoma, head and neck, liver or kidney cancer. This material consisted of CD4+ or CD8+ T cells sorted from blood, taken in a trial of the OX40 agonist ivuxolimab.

The CDR3 loop reads CASSLGEATGELFF. The DNA sequence follows: TGTGCCAGCAGCTTGGGGGAGGCCACCGGGGAGCTGTTTTTT. The rearrangement combines TRBV7-9 with TRBJ2-2; 6 matching bases give a weak D call of TRBD2. The CDR3 sequence holds 14 residues, the cysteine and phenylalanine included. Only the CDR3 region is kept as DNA, spanning 42 bases read in frame from base 1. CDR1 and CDR2, per the germline V gene (reference sequence), are SEHNR and FQNEAQ. V loses 3 bases, J loses 4 bases, and the germline ends lie 9 bases apart.